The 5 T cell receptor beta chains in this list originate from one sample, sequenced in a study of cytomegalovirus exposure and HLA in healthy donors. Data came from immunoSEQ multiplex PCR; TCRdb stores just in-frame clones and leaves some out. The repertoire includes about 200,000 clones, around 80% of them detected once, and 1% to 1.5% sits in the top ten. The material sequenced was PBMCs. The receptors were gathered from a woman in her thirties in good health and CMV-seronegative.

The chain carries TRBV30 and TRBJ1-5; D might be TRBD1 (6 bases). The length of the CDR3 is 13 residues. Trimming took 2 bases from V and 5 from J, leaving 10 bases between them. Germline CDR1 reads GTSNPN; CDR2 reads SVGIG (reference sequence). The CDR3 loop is CAWSTGKYQPQHF. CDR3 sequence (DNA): TGTGCCTGGAGTACAGGGAAGTATCAGCCCCAGCATTTT.

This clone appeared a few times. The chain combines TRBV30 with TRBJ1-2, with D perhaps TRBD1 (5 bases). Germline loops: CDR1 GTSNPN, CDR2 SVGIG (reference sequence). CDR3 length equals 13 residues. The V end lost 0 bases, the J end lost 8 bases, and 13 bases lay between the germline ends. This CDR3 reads CAWSVRQRRGYTF. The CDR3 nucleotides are TGTGCCTGGAGTGTACGACAGCGTAGGGGCTACACCTTC.

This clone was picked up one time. The CDR3 DNA reads as TGTGCCTGGAGTGAGGGGACAGGGGCAGGAAACACCATATATTTT. Its translation is CAWSEGTGAGNTIYF. The rearrangement joins TRBV30 to TRBJ1-3; 10 bases fit TRBD1. The CDR3 loop spans 15 amino acids. Per germline, CDR1 GTSNPN and CDR2 SVGIG (reference sequence). V was clipped by 1 base and J by 4 bases; unmatched bases: 4.

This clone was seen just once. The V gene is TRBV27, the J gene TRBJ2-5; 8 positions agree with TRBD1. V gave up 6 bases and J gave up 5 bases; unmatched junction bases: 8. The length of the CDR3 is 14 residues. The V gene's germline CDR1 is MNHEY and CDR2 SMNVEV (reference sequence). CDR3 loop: CASRLRQGKETQYF. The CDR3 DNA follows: TGTGCCAGCAGATTACGACAGGGGAAGGAGACCCAGTACTTC.

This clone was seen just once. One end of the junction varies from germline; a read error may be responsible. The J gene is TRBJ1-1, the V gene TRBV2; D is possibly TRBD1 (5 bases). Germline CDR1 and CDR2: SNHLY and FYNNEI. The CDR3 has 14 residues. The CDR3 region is CASSGVRVKTEAFF. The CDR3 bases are TGTGCCAGCAGTGGGGTCAGGGTGAAAACTGAAGCTTTCTTT.